This T cell receptor (beta chain) was recovered during a study of T cells in Graves' hyperthyroidism and ophthalmopathy. This clonotype was found many times. Germline lookup yields CDR1 MNHEY and CDR2 SMNVEV (reference sequence). This CDR3 has 15 residues. Trimming cost V 3 bases and J 6 bases, with 15 bases left between them. Amplified regions were TCR beta CDR3 sequences from RNA transcripts. The HTBI primer set drove a first-round RT-PCR of the TCR CDR3. In TCRdb, the multiplex PCR reads were re-called with MiXCR into one record per CDR3 protein. The sample has roughly 700,000 distinct CDR3 sequences; 17% are singletons.

Specimen: blood. This receptor was taken from a man aged 45-65 years with Graves' hyperthyroidism. This chain connects TRBV27 to TRBJ1-5; D not resolved. CDR3: CASSFGLGVGQPQHF. The CDR3 coding sequence is TGTGCCAGCAGTTTCGGACTTGGGGTCGGTCAGCCCCAGCATTTT.